This T cell receptor (beta chain) was profiled in a study of shared clonotypes between healthy human individuals. Germline V gene lookup returns CDR1 SGHDT and CDR2 YYEEEE. V lost 0 bases and J 0 bases, leaving 12 bases between the germline ends. This CDR3 has 16 residues. As for this clone: The antigen remains unidentified.

Authors' methods: Filtering was not the same, since immunoSEQ gave junction-only sequences without quality scores. Generated by immunoSEQ multiplex PCR, the TCRdb table keeps only in-frame clones and is missing some. The D gene and trimming were derived from the DNA, and the V and J assignments and clone size from that table. The table records about a million clones, approximately 80% of them present only once. The study's findings and limits: Compared with memory subsets, naive subsets generally had larger estimated richness.

The sequence was collected from a man aged 18 to 29 in good health. Some clones in this sample may be carry-over from other donors' samples. V usage is TRBV5-6 and J usage is TRBJ2-5; D not resolved. Sequencing was carried out using memory CD4+ T cells from PBMCs. The sample's subset: CD45RA-negative fraction. In nucleotides, the CDR3 is TGTGCCAGCAGCTTGGCCGTGTATCCAGACCAAGAGACCCAGTACTTC. Its protein product is CASSLAVYPDQETQYF.